This T cell receptor (beta chain) was sequenced for a study of blood T cell repertoires in COVID-19. Across the whole study: T cells, B-cell-depleted T cells, or PBMCs provided the cDNA or gDNA that served as material.

Repertoires were generated with immunoSEQ multiplex PCR, while TCRdb's copy carries only in-frame clones and drops some. The sample includes about 380,000 clones, around 90% of them seen just once. The sample holds one count of this clone. V gave up 1 base and J gave up 3 bases, with 7 bases separating them. The length of the CDR3 is 13 residues. The germline CDR1 and CDR2 sequences are LNHNV and YYDKDF (reference sequence). The V call is TRBV15, the J call TRBJ2-7; no reliable D call. The sample consisted of peripheral blood. The TCR comes from a man in his forties or fifties with acute or convalescent COVID-19. For the CDR3, the DNA is TGTGCCACCAGCAGAGGAGTGCTCTACGAGCAGTACTTC. Its translation is CATSRGVLYEQYF.